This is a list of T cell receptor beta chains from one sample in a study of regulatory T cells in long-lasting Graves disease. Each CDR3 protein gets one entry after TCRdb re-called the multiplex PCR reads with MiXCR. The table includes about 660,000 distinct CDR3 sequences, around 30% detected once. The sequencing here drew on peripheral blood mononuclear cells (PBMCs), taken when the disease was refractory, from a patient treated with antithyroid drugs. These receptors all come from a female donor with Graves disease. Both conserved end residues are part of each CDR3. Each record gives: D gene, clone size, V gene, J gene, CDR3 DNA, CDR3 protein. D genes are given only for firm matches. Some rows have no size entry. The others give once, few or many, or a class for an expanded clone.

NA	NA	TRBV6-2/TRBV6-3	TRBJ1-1	TGTGCCACCCGCTCGGGCTGGGAGTATGAAGCTTTCTTT	CATRSGWEYEAFF
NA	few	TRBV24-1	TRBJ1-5	TGTGCCACCAGTGCGGGGACTGTTCAGCCCCAGCATTTT	CATSAGTVQPQHF
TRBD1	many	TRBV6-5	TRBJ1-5	TGTGCCAGCAGTTACTCGGAGCCGGGACAGGGACCTAATCAGCCCCAGCATTTT	CASSYSEPGQGPNQPQHF
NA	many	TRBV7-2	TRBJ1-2	TGTGCCAGCAGCTTAGCCAGGAACTATGGCTACACCTTC	CASSLARNYGYTF
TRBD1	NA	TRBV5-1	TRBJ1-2	TGCGCCAGCAGCGAACAGGGGACTTATGGCTACACCTTC	CASSEQGTYGYTF
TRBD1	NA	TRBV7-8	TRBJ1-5	TGTGCCAGCAGCCCCGGACAGGCGAATAGCAATCAGCCCCAGCATTTT	CASSPGQANSNQPQHF
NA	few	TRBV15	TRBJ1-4	TGTGCCACCAGCAGAGAAATATCAACTAATGAAAAACTGTTTTTT	CATSREISTNEKLFF
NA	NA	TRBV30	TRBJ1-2	TGTGCCTGGACGGGTATGGCGCCGCGGAGCTATGGCTACACCTTC	CAWTGMAPRSYGYTF
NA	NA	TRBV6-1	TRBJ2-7	TGTGCCAGCAGACGTCCCCAGGCAAGGGCCTACGAGCAGTACTTC	CASRRPQARAYEQYF
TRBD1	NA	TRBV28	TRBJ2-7	TGTGCCAGCAGTTTAACCCGTTCGGACAGGCTATGGCTGCAGTACTTC	CASSLTRSDRLWLQYF
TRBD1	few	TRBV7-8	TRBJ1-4	TGTGCCAGCGGCCGTGGGGACAGGGTCGGCGAAAAACTGTTTTTT	CASGRGDRVGEKLFF
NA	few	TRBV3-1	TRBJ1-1	TGTGCCAGCAGCCAAGTTTCGTGGGGGACTGAAGCTTTCTTT	CASSQVSWGTEAFF
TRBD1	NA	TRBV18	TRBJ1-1	TGTGCCAGCTCAGTAAACGCCGGACAGGTTGCTTTCTTT	CASSVNAGQVAFF
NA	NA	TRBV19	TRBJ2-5	TGTGCCAGTAGTATACCAGGGTCCCAAGAGACCCAGTACTTC	CASSIPGSQETQYF
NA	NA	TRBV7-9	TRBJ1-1	TGTGCCAGCGGCCCTGGACAGAGTACTGAAGCTTTCTTT	CASGPGQSTEAFF
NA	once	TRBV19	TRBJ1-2	TGTGCCAGTAGTATCCCCTTCAGGGGAAACTATGGCTACACCTTC	CASSIPFRGNYGYTF
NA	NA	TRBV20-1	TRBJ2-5	TGCAGTGCTATAGATCGGCGGGTGGGGGAGACCCAGTACTTC	CSAIDRRVGETQYF
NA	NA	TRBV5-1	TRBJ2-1	TGCGCCAGCAGCTTCTCCCCACTAGACGGGTACAATGAGCAGTTCTTC	CASSFSPLDGYNEQFF
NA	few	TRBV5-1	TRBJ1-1	TGCGCCAGCAGCTCCAACGTCAGGAACACTGAAGCTTTCTTT	CASSSNVRNTEAFF
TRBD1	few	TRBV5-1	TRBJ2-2	TGCGCCAGCAGCTTGGGGGACAGGGCAACCGGGGAGCTGTTTTTT	CASSLGDRATGELFF
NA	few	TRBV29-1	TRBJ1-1	TGCAGCGTTGTTAGCAGATCGTCGGTGAACACTGAAGCTTTCTTT	CSVVSRSSVNTEAFF
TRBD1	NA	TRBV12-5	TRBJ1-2	TGTGCTAGTGGTTTGGTAGGGGGCTGGGGCTACACCTTC	CASGLVGGWGYTF
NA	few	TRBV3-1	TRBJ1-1	TGTGCCAGCAGCCAAGGAGTTTCTGAAGCTTTCTTT	CASSQGVSEAFF
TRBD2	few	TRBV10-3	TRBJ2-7	TGTGCCATCAGTGGAGGCGGGAGGGCCCCCGAGCAGTACTTC	CAISGGGRAPEQYF
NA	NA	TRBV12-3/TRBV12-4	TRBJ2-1	TGTGCCAGCAGTTTGAGGACCCGAGGGGAGCAGTTCTTC	CASSLRTRGEQFF
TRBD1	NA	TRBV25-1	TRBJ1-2	TGTGCCAGCAGTGACTGGGACAGGGGGAGAGACGGCTACACCTTC	CASSDWDRGRDGYTF
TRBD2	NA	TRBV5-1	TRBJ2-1	TGCGCCAGCAGCCATGGGACTAGGAGAAGTGAGCAGTTCTTC	CASSHGTRRSEQFF
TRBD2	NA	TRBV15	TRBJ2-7	TGTGCCACCAGCAGAGATCTATCTAGCGGGAGTGACGAGCAGTACTTC	CATSRDLSSGSDEQYF
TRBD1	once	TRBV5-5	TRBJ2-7	TGTGCCAGCAGCTTGCGAGGGACAGGGACCTCCTACGAGCAGTACTTC	CASSLRGTGTSYEQYF
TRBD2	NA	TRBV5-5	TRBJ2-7	TGCGCCAGCAGCCAGGGATTTCTAGCGGGAGGCTACGAGCAGTACTTC	CASSQGFLAGGYEQYF
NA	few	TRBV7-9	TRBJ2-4	TGTGCCAGCGCCAACCCGATTTCTTGGTACTTC	CASANPISWYF
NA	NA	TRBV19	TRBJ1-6	TGTGCCAGTAGTATCGACAGATTTCATAATTCACCCCTCCACTTT	CASSIDRFHNSPLHF
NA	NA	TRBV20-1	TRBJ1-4	TGCAGTGCTAGAGTGATACAGGGAACTAATGAAAAACTGTTTTTT	CSARVIQGTNEKLFF
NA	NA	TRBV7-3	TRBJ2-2	TGTGCCAGCAGCTTAACCCCTTGGAACACCGGGGAGCTGTTTTTT	CASSLTPWNTGELFF
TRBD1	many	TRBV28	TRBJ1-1	TGTGCCAGCAGATCTGCTCGGGACAGGACGTTTTCGGCTTTCTTT	CASRSARDRTFSAFF
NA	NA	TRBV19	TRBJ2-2	TGTGCCAGTATGGCCCCAATAGACACCGGGGAGCTGTTTTTT	CASMAPIDTGELFF
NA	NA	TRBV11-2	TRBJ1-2	TGTGCCAGCAGCTTTATTCCAGGTTCAAGTAGCTACACCTTC	CASSFIPGSSSYTF
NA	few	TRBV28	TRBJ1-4	TGTGCCAGCGCAGACGGGGGAGGTGAAAAACTGTTTTTT	CASADGGGEKLFF
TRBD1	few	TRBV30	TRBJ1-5	TGTGCCTGGAGTGTCAATCTGGGACAGGGTAGCAATCAGCCCCAGCATTTT	CAWSVNLGQGSNQPQHF
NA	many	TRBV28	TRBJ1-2	TGTGCCAGTACAACCCTCGCGGGCTATGGCTACACCTTC	CASTTLAGYGYTF
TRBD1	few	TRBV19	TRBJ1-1	TGTGCCAGTAGTCCGGGGACAGGGGGTAACACTGAAGCTTTCTTT	CASSPGTGGNTEAFF
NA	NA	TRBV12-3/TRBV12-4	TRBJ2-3	TGTGCCAGCAGTCCCCGGACTCCCGGGCTCGCGGATACGCAGTATTTT	CASSPRTPGLADTQYF
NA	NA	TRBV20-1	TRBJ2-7	TGCAGTGCTGTCCTGGGCCGGGAGCAGTACTTC	CSAVLGREQYF
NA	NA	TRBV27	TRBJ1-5	TGTGCCAGCGCGAGGACAGCGGATAGCAATCAGCCCCAGCATTTT	CASARTADSNQPQHF
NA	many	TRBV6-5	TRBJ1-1	TGTGCCAGCAGTTATGGGAAGAACACTGAAGCTTTCTTT	CASSYGKNTEAFF
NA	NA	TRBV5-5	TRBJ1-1	TGTGCCAGCAGCTTGGGTGTATGGAGTATTAACACTGAAGCTTTCTTT	CASSLGVWSINTEAFF
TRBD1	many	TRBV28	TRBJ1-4	TGTGCCAGCAGTTTGAGGGGTTACGGACAGGGGAATGAAAAACTGTTTTTT	CASSLRGYGQGNEKLFF
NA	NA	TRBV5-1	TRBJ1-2	TGCGCCAGCAGCTCGGTAACTTCTACCTATGGCTACACCTTC	CASSSVTSTYGYTF
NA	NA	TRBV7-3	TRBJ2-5	TGTGCCAGCAGCTTAAATCGGGGAGGAAGACAAGAGACCCAGTACTTC	CASSLNRGGRQETQYF
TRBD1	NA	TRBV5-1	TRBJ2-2	TGCGCCAGCAGACAGAATCAGGGGGCATTGAACACCGGGGAGCTGTTTTTT	CASRQNQGALNTGELFF
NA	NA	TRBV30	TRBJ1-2	TGTGCCTGGGGGCCCGGGACACCAAACTATGGCTACACCTTC	CAWGPGTPNYGYTF
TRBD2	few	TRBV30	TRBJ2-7	TGTGCCTGGCGGGCTAGCGGGGGATCCTACGAGCAGTACTTC	CAWRASGGSYEQYF
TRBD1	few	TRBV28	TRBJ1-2	TGTGCCAGCAGTCCAGGAGGACAGGGGGCTGGCTATGGCTACACCTTC	CASSPGGQGAGYGYTF
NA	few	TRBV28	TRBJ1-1	TGTGCCAGCAGTAAAGGACTAGAAGCTTTCTTT	CASSKGLEAFF
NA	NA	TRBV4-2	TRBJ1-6	TGTGCCAGCAGCCAAGGCTCCGGGACCGGTAATTCACCCCTCCACTTT	CASSQGSGTGNSPLHF